The 14 T cell receptor beta chains given below trace back to one sample, sequenced in a study of shared clonotypes between healthy human individuals (dated by TCRdb to 2018 to 2021). The library came from the immunoSEQ multiplex PCR assay. Imported from immuneACCESS, the table was reduced by TCRdb to in-frame sequences with V and J called. These copies leave out some clones; in studies compared against another copy, an unresolved V gene accounts for under half, and the cause of the remainder is not known. This sample gives 2,500,000 or so clones in total; over 85% of them show up just once. Approximately 0.37% of the sample goes to the ten largest clones. Sequencing input: naive CD4+ T cells from PBMCs. The cell subset or site label, read with the paper, signifies: CD45RA+ positively selected. Receptors originate from a man aged 18-30 years in good health. Some clones in this sample may be carry-over from other donors' samples.

The chain links TRBV28 to TRBJ1-3; D unclear. Germline CDR1 MDHEN, CDR2 SYDVKM. This CDR3 comprises 16 residues. Trimming left V 2 bases short and J 0 bases short, with 11 bases between. CDR3 region: CASSLGGGGSGNTIYF. DNA for the CDR3: TGTGCCAGCAGTTTAGGAGGAGGCGGCTCTGGAAACACCATATATTTT.

The chain couples TRBV6-5 to TRBJ2-7; D is undetermined. This CDR3 is 11 amino acids long. V dropped 1 base and J dropped 10 bases, with 8 bases sitting between them. Germline CDR1 MNHEY, CDR2 SVGAGI. CDR3 in DNA: TGTGCCAGCAGTTACTTCGACCGCCAGTACTTC. This translates into CASSYFDRQYF.

The chain links TRBV4-3 to TRBJ2-3; D is possibly TRBD1 (7 bases). The germline V gene has CDR1 LGHNA and CDR2 YSLEER. V lost 5 bases and J 0 bases, leaving 15 bases between the germline ends. The CDR3 contains 16 residues. The CDR3, as DNA: TGCGCCAGCAGCTTGGGCGGGACAGCTAGCACAGATACGCAGTATTTT. Residues: CASSLGGTASTDTQYF.

The V and J genes are TRBV25-1 and TRBJ2-3; 14 bases line up with TRBD2. The J segment lost 8 bases and the V segment lost 3 bases, leaving 7 bases of the junction unmatched. Germline lookup yields CDR1 MGHDK and CDR2 SYGVNS. This CDR3 comprises 16 residues. The CDR3 loop reads CASSDRLAGGPGTQYF. The CDR3 region has the DNA TGTGCCAGCAGTGACAGACTAGCGGGAGGGCCAGGTACGCAGTATTTT. Together with reference TRBV25-1 and TRBJ2-3, the CDR3 gives the full variable domain: EADIYQTPRYLVIGTGKKITLECSQTMGHDKMYWYQQDPGMELHLIHYSYGVNSTEKGDLSSESTVSRIRTEHFPLTLESARPSHTSQYLCASSDRLAGGPGTQYFGPGTRLTVL.

The V and J genes are TRBV10-1 and TRBJ2-1, with unresolved D. The CDR3 has 15 amino acids. Trimming took off 6 bases at V and 5 bases at J, with 17 bases between the two ends. Looked up from germline, CDR1 is WNHNN and CDR2 is SYGVQD (reference sequence). This CDR3 is CASSPVNGPHNEQFF. For the CDR3, the DNA is TGCGCCAGCAGCCCCGTCAACGGGCCCCACAATGAGCAGTTCTTC.

V and J are TRBV4-2 and TRBJ1-1, with 7 bases that match TRBD1. Looked up from germline, CDR1 is LGHNA and CDR2 is YNFKEQ. The CDR3 is made up of 13 amino acids. J was trimmed by 4 bases and V by 6 bases; bases with no gene match: 5. The CDR3: CASRSGTVTEAFF. CDR3 in DNA: TGTGCCAGCAGGTCCGGGACAGTCACTGAAGCTTTCTTT.

The chain employs TRBV5-5 and TRBJ1-4; D gene uncertain. CDR3 length equals 13 residues. The V end lost 4 bases, the J end lost 7 bases, and 11 bases lay between the germline ends. The germline CDR1 and CDR2 sequences are SGHKS and YYEKEE (reference sequence). This CDR3 is CASSQHMGEKLFF. The CDR3 region has the DNA TGTGCCAGCAGCCAGCACATGGGTGAAAAACTGTTTTTT.

The chain joins TRBV19 to TRBJ1-3; D gene uncertain. The CDR3 has 16 residues. V lost 5 bases, J lost 0 bases, and 14 bases lay in between. Germline V gives CDR1 LNHDA, CDR2 SQIVND (reference sequence). The DNA for the CDR3 is TGTGCCAGTAGTCCCCGAGGACGGGTCTCTGGAAACACCATATATTTT. It translates to CASSPRGRVSGNTIYF.

Comments on this clone: Other DNA sequences in the sample encode the same CDR3. This rearrangement joins TRBV2 to TRBJ2-1; a possible D gene is TRBD2 (5 bases). This CDR3 has 15 residues. Trimming took 3 bases from V and 0 from J, leaving 9 bases between them. Germline V gene sequence: CDR1 SNHLY, CDR2 FYNNEI. The CDR3 DNA follows: TGTGCCAGCAGTGACTTGAGCGGCTCCTACAATGAGCAGTTCTTC. Its translation: CASSDLSGSYNEQFF.

The rearrangement links TRBV7-3 to TRBJ1-1; perhaps TRBD1 as D (6 bases). Trimming stripped 2 bases from V and 9 bases from J, with 10 bases between. This CDR3 contains 12 residues. Per the germline V gene, CDR1 is SGHTA and CDR2 is FQGTGA. This chain's CDR3 is CASSLEQGKAFF. CDR3 nucleotides: TGTGCCAGCAGCTTAGAACAGGGAAAAGCTTTCTTT.

The J gene is TRBJ1-4, the V gene TRBV5-6; D remains ambiguous. The V and J ends lost 1 base and 8 bases respectively, with 21 bases between them. Germline lookup yields CDR1 SGHDT and CDR2 YYEEEE. The CDR3 has 17 residues. The CDR3 DNA is TGTGCCAGCAGCTTGACGACACGGGTGCGGGTAGGGGAAAAACTGTTTTTT. Translating it yields CASSLTTRVRVGEKLFF.

The rearrangement uses TRBV28 and TRBJ1-2; possibly TRBD1 for D (6 bases). CDR3 length: 13 amino acids. CDR1 and CDR2 from the germline V gene are MDHEN and SYDVKM. Trimming left V 6 bases short and J 2 bases short, with 10 bases between. As DNA, the CDR3 is TGTGCCAGCAGGCGGACAGTGAACTATGGCTACACCTTC. This gives the protein CASRRTVNYGYTF.

The chain links TRBV6-5 to TRBJ1-5; possible D gene TRBD1, 5 bases. Germline CDR1 and CDR2: MNHEY and SVGAGI. The ends were cut back, 3 bases at V and 2 bases at J, with 11 bases in the middle. The CDR3 spans 15 residues. The CDR3 sequence: CASSYSQGGNQPQHF. The CDR3 coding sequence is TGTGCCAGCAGTTATTCGCAGGGCGGCAATCAGCCCCAGCATTTT.

J is TRBJ2-2 and V is TRBV5-1, with D perhaps matching TRBD2 (6 bases). There are 12 residues in the CDR3. Per the germline V gene, CDR1 is SGHRS and CDR2 is YFSETQ. Trimming removed 4 bases at V and 6 bases at J, with 7 bases between. CDR3 residues: CASSPSAGELFF. The CDR3 DNA reads as TGCGCCAGCAGCCCTAGCGCCGGGGAGCTGTTTTTT.